Shown below are 14 T cell receptor beta chains from a single sample sequenced in a study of cytomegalovirus exposure and HLA in healthy donors. TCRdb's table, derived via immunoSEQ multiplex PCR, lists solely in-frame clones and lacks some. This table holds around 150,000 clones, around 85% found once. Sequenced: PBMCs. The receptors were sampled from a man younger than 40 in good health and CMV-seropositive.

V and J are TRBV18 and TRBJ1-3, with TRBD1 matching over 9 bases. The length of the CDR3 is 16 residues. From germline, CDR1 is KGHSH and CDR2 LQKENI. Unmatched junction bases numbered 6, after V lost 0 bases and J lost 6 bases. This CDR3 is CASSPPVGTGLNTIYF. As DNA, the CDR3 is TGTGCCAGCTCACCACCGGTTGGGACAGGGCTAAACACCATATATTTT. The full variable domain, in which reference TRBV18 and TRBJ1-3 provide the parts outside the CDR3, is NAGVMQNPRHLVRRRGQEARLRCSPMKGHSHVYWYRQLPEEGLKFMVYLQKENIIDESGMPKERFSAEFPKEGPSILRIQQVVRGDSAAYFCASSPPVGTGLNTIYFGEGSWLTVV.

The chain couples TRBV7-9 to TRBJ1-6, with D hard to call. Trimming left V 7 bases short and J 6 bases short, with 19 bases between. Germline V gives CDR1 SEHNR, CDR2 FQNEAQ (reference sequence). The CDR3 has 16 amino acids. In nucleotides, the CDR3 is TGTGCCAGCACCCCTGAAGGAGGTATAGCTAATTCACCCCTCCACTTT. It is translated as CASTPEGGIANSPLHF.

The rearrangement uses TRBV19 and TRBJ2-5; 7 positions agree with TRBD2. CDR3 size: 15 residues. Unmatched junction bases numbered 5, after V lost 3 bases and J lost 1 base. CDR1 LNHDA and CDR2 SQIVND come from the germline V gene (reference sequence). The DNA of the CDR3 is TGTGCCAGTAGTATCAGCGGGGCCCTCCAAGAGACCCAGTACTTC. It yields the protein CASSISGALQETQYF.

This clone has at least ten counts. V gene TRBV6-5 combines with J gene TRBJ1-5, with 11 positions matching TRBD1. Per the germline V gene, CDR1 is MNHEY and CDR2 is SVGAGI. The CDR3 is 15 amino acids. J gave up 9 bases and V 2 bases, and 6 bases lay outside the gene matches. In DNA, the CDR3 is TGTGCCAGCAGTTACGGGGGACAGGGGGGTATGCCCCAGCATTTT. Its protein is CASSYGGQGGMPQHF.

V and J are TRBV14 and TRBJ2-5; weak D call: TRBD2 (5 bases). There are 14 residues in the CDR3. Trimming cost V 1 base and J 4 bases, with 10 bases left between them. CDR1 and CDR2 from the germline V gene are SGHDN and FVKESK. This CDR3 is CASSQVGGLETQYF. The CDR3 DNA follows: TGTGCCAGCAGCCAAGTTGGAGGATTAGAGACCCAGTACTTC.

The sample holds one count of this clone. The chain uses TRBV15 and TRBJ1-1; unclear D gene. The CDR3 totals 16 residues. Germline V lookup: CDR1 LNHNV, CDR2 YYDKDF (reference sequence). Trimming cost V 0 bases and J 0 bases, with 11 bases left between them. This CDR3 reads CATSRDQGVLNTEAFF. CDR3 bases: TGTGCCACCAGCAGAGATCAAGGAGTATTGAACACTGAAGCTTTCTTT.

This clone is a singleton in its sample. This chain connects TRBV10-2 to TRBJ1-2; D is possibly TRBD1 (5 bases). Between the trimmed V and J ends, which lost 0 bases and 2 bases, there was a span of 7 bases. The germline gives CDR1 WSHSY, CDR2 SAAADI. CDR3 length equals 14 residues. DNA for the CDR3: TGCGCCAGCAGTGAGTCCCGGACAAACTATGGCTACACCTTC. Translating gives CASSESRTNYGYTF.

The gene calls are TRBV6-6 and TRBJ1-1; D gene unclear. This CDR3 region has 13 residues. The germline V and J ends were trimmed by 7 bases and 3 bases, with 12 bases remaining between them. The germline CDR1 and CDR2 sequences are MNHNY and SVGAGI (reference sequence). The CDR3 DNA reads TGTGCCAGCACCACGGGGAGGGACACTGAAGCTTTCTTT. Translation gives CASTTGRDTEAFF.

V and J are TRBV5-1 and TRBJ2-1, with 13 bases matching TRBD2. This CDR3 has 16 residues. Germline V gives CDR1 SGHRS, CDR2 YFSETQ. The V and J ends lost 5 bases and 5 bases, in that order; junction bases with no gene match: 7. This CDR3 reads CASSRLAGGHNNEQFF. CDR3 DNA: TGCGCCAGCAGTCGACTAGCGGGGGGCCACAACAATGAGCAGTTCTTC.

The V call is TRBV9, the J call TRBJ2-7; TRBD1 agrees at 9 bases. Germline values: CDR1 SGDLS, CDR2 YYNGEE. The CDR3 covers 14 residues. After removal of 4 bases from V and 5 bases from J, the junction contained 7 bases not matched to a gene. CDR3 nucleotides: TGTGCCAGCAGCTATCGGGACAGGGACCACGAGCAGTACTTC. The encoded protein is CASSYRDRDHEQYF.

The J gene is TRBJ2-7, the V gene TRBV5-1; 9 nucleotides align to TRBD1. Germline CDR1 and CDR2: SGHRS and YFSETQ. V trimming: 4 bases; J trimming: 0 bases; junction bases outside the gene matches: 5. CDR3 size: 15 residues. CDR3 bases: TGCGCCAGCAGCCGGGGACAGGGCCACTCCTACGAGCAGTACTTC. Translating it yields CASSRGQGHSYEQYF.

This clone was picked up one time. The gene calls are TRBV28 and TRBJ2-5, with 8 bases lining up with TRBD1. The CDR3 has 15 amino acids. J lost 5 bases, V lost 5 bases, and 10 bases had no gene match. CDR1 MDHEN and CDR2 SYDVKM come from the germline V gene. CDR3 in amino acids: CASSPPGQGLETQYF. CDR3 DNA sequence: TGTGCCAGCAGTCCCCCAGGACAGGGTTTGGAGACCCAGTACTTC. The full variable domain, completed using reference TRBV28 and TRBJ2-5, is DVKVTQSSRYLVKRTGEKVFLECVQDMDHENMFWYRQDPGLGLRLIYFSYDVKMKEKGDIPEGYSVSREKKERFSLILESASTNQTSMYLCASSPPGQGLETQYFGPGTRLLVL.

The genes are TRBV7-9 and TRBJ2-3, with TRBD1 identical over 7 bases. Germline V gene lookup returns CDR1 SEHNR and CDR2 FQNEAQ (reference sequence). After removal of 4 bases from V and 0 bases from J, the junction contained 7 bases not matched to a gene. The CDR3 is 16 residues long. CDR3 DNA sequence: TGTGCCAGCAGCTCCCGGGACAGAGATAGCACAGATACGCAGTATTTT. Translated, it gives CASSSRDRDSTDTQYF.

J is TRBJ2-3 and V is TRBV5-5; 9 bases align to TRBD2. This CDR3 contains 15 residues. The junction had 10 bases not matched to a gene; V was cut back by 5 bases and J by 6 bases. Germline V CDR1 and CDR2: SGHKS, YYEKEE (reference sequence). The CDR3 DNA follows: TGTGCCAGCAGTTCGACGGCGGGGGGGCCGGATACGCAGTATTTT. This translates into CASSSTAGGPDTQYF.